This paragraph reports one TCR beta chain. Cohort placement rested on clinical history that participants reported themselves. Recovered participants had two consecutive negative NP/OP PCR tests, healthcare professional clearance, or symptom resolution. Original processing methods: Amplification with reference gene primers provided the estimates of nucleated cell counts. Clones were sequenced by immunoSEQ multiplex PCR, and TCRdb holds only the in-frame ones, with some missing. V and J calls and clone size are given by that table; D and trimming were obtained from the DNA. The sample has about 250,000 clones; around nine tenths are singletons. The germline V gene encodes CDR1 SGHRS and CDR2 YFSETQ. The CDR3 sequence is 14 residues long. Trimming removed 2 bases from V and 2 bases from J; junction bases left unmatched: 3. This record belongs to a study of blood T cell repertoires in COVID-19. Study-wide context: Both acute and convalescent COVID-19 samples were obtained from the United States, Italy and Spain.

The sequenced sample consisted of PBMCs or T cells enriched from blood (not recorded which). V and J are TRBV5-1 and TRBJ1-2; 7 bases are a match to TRBD1. This clonotype originated in a woman under 30 who had recovered from COVID-19. CDR3 in DNA: TGCGCCAGCAGCTTTAGGACAGGAAACTATGGCTACACCTTC. Its translation: CASSFRTGNYGYTF.